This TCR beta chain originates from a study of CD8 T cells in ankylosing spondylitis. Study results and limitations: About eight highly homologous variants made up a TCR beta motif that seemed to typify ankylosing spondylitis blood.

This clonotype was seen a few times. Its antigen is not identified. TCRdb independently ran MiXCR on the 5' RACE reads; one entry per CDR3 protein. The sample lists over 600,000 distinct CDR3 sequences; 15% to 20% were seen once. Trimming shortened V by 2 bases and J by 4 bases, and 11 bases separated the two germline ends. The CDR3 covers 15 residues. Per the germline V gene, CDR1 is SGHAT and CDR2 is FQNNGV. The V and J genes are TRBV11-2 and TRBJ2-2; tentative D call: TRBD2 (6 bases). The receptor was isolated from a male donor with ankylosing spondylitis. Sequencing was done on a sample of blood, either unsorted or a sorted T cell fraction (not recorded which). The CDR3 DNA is TGTGCCAGCAGCTTACTTGTCGGGAGCACCGGGGAGCTGTTTTTT. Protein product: CASSLLVGSTGELFF.